What follows is one T cell receptor (beta chain) and its context. This sample is drawn from a study of blood T cell repertoires in COVID-19. Germline CDR1 reads MNHEY; CDR2 reads SVGAGI. V was clipped by 5 bases and J by 3 bases, with 13 bases between them. CDR3 size: 14 residues. TCRdb's copy holds only in-frame clones and misses some; the assay was immunoSEQ multiplex PCR. The profile shows about 84,000 clones, 70% to 85% of them singletons. The chain is built from TRBV6-5 and TRBJ1-1; D is undetermined. The sequence was collected from an older man with acute or convalescent COVID-19. Sequenced material: peripheral blood. The CDR3 DNA reads as TGTGCCAGCAGTCAATACCCGGGAGACACTGAAGCTTTCTTT. Amino acid sequence: CASSQYPGDTEAFF.